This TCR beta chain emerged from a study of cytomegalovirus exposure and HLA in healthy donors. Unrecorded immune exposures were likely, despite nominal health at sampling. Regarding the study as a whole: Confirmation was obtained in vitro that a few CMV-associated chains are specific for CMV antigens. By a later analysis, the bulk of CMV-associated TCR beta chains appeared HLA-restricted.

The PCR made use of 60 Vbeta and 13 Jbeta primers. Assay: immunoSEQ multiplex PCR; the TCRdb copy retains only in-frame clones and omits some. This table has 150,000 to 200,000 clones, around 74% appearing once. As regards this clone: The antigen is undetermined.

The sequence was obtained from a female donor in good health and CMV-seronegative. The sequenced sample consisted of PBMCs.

CDR3 region: CASSLDVSSGANVLTF. CDR3 bases: TGCGCCAGCAGCTTGGATGTCAGCTCTGGGGCCAACGTCCTGACTTTC. V is TRBV5-1 and J is TRBJ2-6; D not resolved. Deletions cut 0 bases from V and 0 bases from J, with 7 bases between. The CDR3 totals 16 residues. Germline-derived CDR1 and CDR2 are SGHRS and YFSETQ.